Listed here are 14 T cell receptor beta chains from one sample, sequenced in a study of response to subunit inactivated influenza vaccine. TCRdb reanalysed the RT-PCR reads using MiXCR and keeps one entry per CDR3 protein. Of over 750,000 distinct CDR3 sequences in the sample, 21% are singletons; the top ten hold around 9.6%. Material: PBMCs from blood, obtained around 5 days after vaccination. The source of these receptors is a man aged 45-65 years who received an inactivated influenza vaccine.

This clonotype was recorded a few times. DNA for the CDR3: TGTGCCAGCAGTTACTCAGGGGCTCAGCACAATGAGCAGTTCTTC. This sequence encodes CASSYSGAQHNEQFF. The chain carries TRBV6-5 and TRBJ2-1; tentatively, D is TRBD1 (5 bases). V lost 0 bases and J lost 5, with 11 bases in between. Germline CDR1 MNHEY, CDR2 SVGAGI. This CDR3 is built from 15 residues.

The chain joins TRBV29-1 to TRBJ2-1, with 9 bases fitting TRBD2. From germline, CDR1 is SQVTM and CDR2 ANQGSEA. This CDR3 has 16 amino acids. Trimming cost V 7 bases and J 0 bases; bases outside gene matches: 10. The DNA for the CDR3 is TGCAGCGGGGAAGGCGGGAGGGCCGGCTCCTACAATGAGCAGTTCTTC. This gives the protein CSGEGGRAGSYNEQFF.

The rearrangement uses TRBV11-2 and TRBJ2-5; no clear D. Germline loops: CDR1 SGHAT, CDR2 FQNNGV. The CDR3 consists of 13 residues. Deletions cut 5 bases from V and 2 bases from J, with 9 bases between. The DNA for the CDR3 is TGTGCCAGCAGCATCAGTATTCAAGAGACCCAGTACTTC. Translation gives CASSISIQETQYF. Full variable domain (missing parts from reference TRBV11-2 and TRBJ2-5): EAGVAQSPRYKIIEKRQSVAFWCNPISGHATLYWYQQILGQGPKLLIQFQNNGVVDDSQLPKDRFSAERLKGVDSTLKIQPAKLEDSAVYLCASSISIQETQYFGPGTRLLVL.

The chain has TRBV11-2 and TRBJ2-1; 7 nucleotides match TRBD2. The CDR3 has 16 amino acids. Germline V lookup: CDR1 SGHAT, CDR2 FQNNGV. The J segment lost 0 bases and the V segment lost 2 bases, leaving 4 bases of the junction unmatched. CDR3 protein: CASSLSLADSYNEQFF. The DNA for the CDR3 is TGTGCCAGCAGCTTAAGTCTAGCGGACTCCTACAATGAGCAGTTCTTC.

This clonotype was counted between two and nine times. Here the CDR3 reads CSAREVPNTGELFF. The CDR3 DNA reads TGCAGTGCTAGAGAGGTGCCGAACACCGGGGAGCTGTTTTTT. V usage is TRBV20-1 and J usage is TRBJ2-2; D remains ambiguous. Germline CDR1 is DFQATT and CDR2 is SNEGSKA (reference sequence). There are 14 residues in the CDR3. Between the trimmed V and J ends, which lost 0 bases and 0 bases, there was a span of 5 bases.

In its sample, this clonotype was seen a few times. The chain carries TRBV20-1 and TRBJ2-5, with 7 bases aligning to TRBD1. This CDR3 contains 15 residues. V lost 4 bases to trimming and J lost 5 bases; unmatched junction nucleotides: 13. CDR1 and CDR2 from the germline V gene are DFQATT and SNEGSKA (reference sequence). Written as DNA, the CDR3 is TGCAGTGCTAATTCACAAGACAGGGAAGGGGAGACCCAGTACTTC. As protein: CSANSQDREGETQYF.

The CDR3 spells CASSQRTRGGLVGEQFF. DNA for the CDR3: TGTGCCAGCAGCCAAAGAACCAGGGGGGGACTAGTTGGTGAGCAGTTCTTC. The chain links TRBV4-2 to TRBJ2-1; tentative D call: TRBD2 (8 bases). This CDR3 is built from 17 residues. The ends were cut back, 2 bases at V and 9 bases at J, with 23 bases in the middle. The germline V gene encodes CDR1 LGHNA and CDR2 YNFKEQ.

A few counts support this clonotype. The chain combines TRBV28 with TRBJ2-3, with D possibly being TRBD1 (6 bases). The CDR3 is made up of 13 amino acids. Germline V gene data show CDR1 as MDHEN and CDR2 as SYDVKM. The V gene lost 5 bases and the J gene lost 4 bases, with 10 bases spanning the gap. DNA of the CDR3: TGTGCCAGCAGTCGGACAGAGTCAGATACGCAGTATTTT. Translating it yields CASSRTESDTQYF.

In its sample, this clonotype was seen a few times. The rearrangement links TRBV21-1 to TRBJ2-7; TRBD1 was called by the table and not checked on the DNA. TRBV21-1 is a pseudogene segment. There are 18 residues in the CDR3. The CDR3 DNA sequence: TGTGCCAGCAGCAGATCGATTGGATGGGACGGACGCTCCTACGAGCAGTACTTC. It translates to CASSRSIGWDGRSYEQYF.

This clonotype was seen more than once but under ten times. The rearrangement uses TRBV4-2 and TRBJ2-5, with a tentative D call TRBD1 (6 bases). The V gene's germline CDR1 is LGHNA and CDR2 YNFKEQ. The CDR3 length is 15 residues. With 0 bases removed from V and 9 bases from J, the gap between germline ends came to 17 bases. The DNA for the CDR3 is TGTGCCAGCAGCCAAGAACAGGGTCAAAGTTCGGCCCAGTACTTC. This translates into CASSQEQGQSSAQYF.

This clonotype was counted at least ten times. V is TRBV7-9 and J is TRBJ1-2; the D is unclear. The V gene's germline CDR1 is SEHNR and CDR2 FQNEAQ (reference sequence). With 8 bases removed from V and 8 bases from J, the gap between germline ends came to 12 bases. CDR3 size: 11 residues. This chain's CDR3 is CASYVGSGYTF. As DNA, the CDR3 is TGTGCCAGCTACGTAGGGAGCGGCTACACCTTC.

The V and J genes are TRBV29-1 and TRBJ2-3; a weak D match, TRBD2 (6 bases). CDR1 and CDR2 from the germline V gene are SQVTM and ANQGSEA. Between the trimmed V and J ends, which lost 3 bases and 2 bases, there was a span of 9 bases. This CDR3 is 13 amino acids long. The CDR3 DNA reads as TGCAGCGTTGACCCGGGAGTCACAGATACGCAGTATTTT. Its translation is CSVDPGVTDTQYF.

V and J are TRBV9 and TRBJ2-6, with 8 bases lining up with TRBD1. This CDR3 contains 18 residues. Trimming cost V 4 bases and J 2 bases; bases outside gene matches: 11. Germline CDR1 SGDLS, CDR2 YYNGEE. Written as DNA, the CDR3 is TGTGCCAGCAGCCATCAACCAGGACAGGGAGCTGGGGCCAACGTCCTGACTTTC. It codes for CASSHQPGQGAGANVLTF.

The chain uses TRBV10-3 and TRBJ2-1, with TRBD2 matching 12 bases. The junction had 5 bases not matched to a gene; V was cut back by 4 bases and J by 10 bases. CDR3 length: 14 amino acids. From germline, CDR1 is ENHRY and CDR2 SYGVKD. The CDR3 is CAISGLAGAEEQFF. The CDR3 DNA follows: TGTGCCATCAGTGGACTAGCGGGAGCGGAGGAGCAGTTCTTC.